This TCR beta chain was recovered during a study of stem cell transplantation in POMP-related autoinflammatory disease. Study-level results: Unique TRB V-J gene pairings were limited in number in patients with PRAID.

The germline V gene has CDR1 MNHEY and CDR2 SMNVEV (reference sequence). There are 14 residues in the CDR3. The germline V and J ends were trimmed by 5 bases and 7 bases, with 18 bases remaining between them. PRAID combined immunodeficiency and autoinflammation. As concerns this clone: Antigen: not known.

TCRdb's copy holds only in-frame clones and misses some; the assay was immunoSEQ multiplex PCR. This table has some 68,000 clones, approximately 91% appearing once. This receptor was identified in a human patient with POMP-related autoinflammation and immune dysregulation (PRAID). Some of the T cells may derive from the graft donor. The specimen comprised CD4+ T cells from PBMCs, sampled after stem cell transplantation. The chain couples TRBV27 to TRBJ2-7, with D possibly TRBD1 on 7 matching bases. This CDR3 is CASSPTPAGGEQYV. The CDR3 region has the DNA TGTGCCAGCAGTCCGACCCCGGCAGGGGGGGAGCAGTACGTC.